The sequence of this TCR beta chain was determined in a study of T cell clusters in autoimmune cytopenias. CDR3 length: 14 amino acids. The germline gives CDR1 MNHEY, CDR2 SMNVEV (reference sequence). Each sample's input was 250 ng genomic DNA, 30,000 to 45,000 genome equivalents. This clonotype counts as medium-sized by frequency. Its antigen is not identified. TRB was amplified by touch-down multiplex PCR, primer pools A and B combined. TCRdb re-called the multiplex PCR reads and catalogs CDR3 proteins one per entry, DNA excluded. The sample's table shows 5,500 to 6,500 distinct CDR3 sequences. The study, taken as a whole, reports: The T cell clusters came from computational analysis alone and lack functional validation. Primary autoimmune cytopenia patients appeared to lack physiological T cell clusters present in healthy donors.

This sample was also put to use in a study of T cell repertoires in aging, cancer and after chemotherapy. From that study: The full dataset contained several million TCR reads. Loss of evenness, beyond lost richness, contributed to age-related TCR diversity decline in cancer patients.

Sequenced: peripheral blood. The sequence derives from a human donor in good health. V usage is TRBV27 and J usage is TRBJ1-1. The CDR3 loop is CASSQDYMNTEAFF.